These 28 T cell receptor beta chains came from one sample sequenced in a study of early T cells in non-severe SARS-CoV-2 infection. TCRdb called the 5' RACE reads again in MiXCR, with one record for every CDR3 protein. The profile shows tens of thousands of distinct CDR3 sequences, approximately 14% of them singletons. The sample was whole blood, taken at baseline. Receptors originate from an adult who was a healthcare worker with PCR-confirmed SARS-CoV-2 infection or an uninfected control (not recorded which).

The sample holds a few counts of this clonotype. The CDR3 nucleotides are TGTGCCAGCAGTTCCGCCGGGACAGCGAACACTGAAGCTTTCTTT. Protein: CASSSAGTANTEAFF. This sequence joins TRBV28 and TRBJ1-1, with 7 bases identical to TRBD1. V shed 4 bases, J shed 1 base, and the junction held 6 bases outside the gene matches. Germline assignment: CDR1 MDHEN and CDR2 SYDVKM. This CDR3 contains 15 residues.

This clonotype was found a few times. V and J are TRBV6-6 and TRBJ2-7, with D perhaps matching TRBD1 or TRBD2 (6 bases each). Trimming removed 0 bases from V and 3 bases from J, with 12 bases in between. CDR3 length equals 15 residues. Germline V gives CDR1 MNHNY, CDR2 SVGAGI (reference sequence). CDR3: CASSYSREGGYEQYF. The CDR3 nucleotides read TGTGCCAGCAGTTACTCGCGGGAAGGGGGCTACGAGCAGTACTTC.

This sequence joins TRBV14 and TRBJ2-2; D gene unclear. The V end was cut by 1 base, the J end by 4 bases, with 4 bases between. Germline CDR1 reads SGHDN; CDR2 reads FVKESK. CDR3 length: 13 amino acids. The CDR3 nucleotides read TGTGCCAGCAGCCAAGTAACCACCGGGGAGCTGTTTTTT. It is translated as CASSQVTTGELFF.

CDR3 sequence (DNA): TGTGCCACCAGCAGAGAACCCCCGGGGGCCGTTAATTCACCCCTCCACTTT. It specifies CATSREPPGAVNSPLHF. The chain combines TRBV15 with TRBJ1-6; D is perhaps TRBD1 (6 bases). Germline V gene lookup returns CDR1 LNHNV and CDR2 YYDKDF (reference sequence). This CDR3 comprises 17 residues. Trimming pared 0 bases from V and 6 bases from J, leaving 15 bases between.

This clonotype was counted ten times or more. The rearrangement uses TRBV20-1 and TRBJ1-4, with a weak D call TRBD1 (5 bases). The CDR3 spans 15 residues. The V gene lost 4 bases and the J gene lost 1 base, with 13 bases spanning the gap. Germline values: CDR1 DFQATT, CDR2 SNEGSKA (reference sequence). The CDR3 DNA follows: TGCAGTGCTAAACCCGGGGGGATAACTAATGAAAAACTGTTTTTT. Its protein is CSAKPGGITNEKLFF.

This clonotype was seen repeatedly, ten times or more. V and J are TRBV20-1 and TRBJ2-1; D unresolved. Germline V gene sequence: CDR1 DFQATT, CDR2 SNEGSKA (reference sequence). The CDR3 has 13 residues. Trimming removed 4 bases at V and 4 bases at J, with 11 bases between. CDR3 sequence reads: CSAMRTPYNEQFF. CDR3 nucleotides: TGCAGTGCTATGCGGACCCCTTACAATGAGCAGTTCTTC.

This clonotype was seen more than once but under ten times. The chain is built from TRBV3-1 and TRBJ2-5; 10 bases are a match to TRBD2. The length of the CDR3 is 14 residues. V lost 4 bases, J lost 3 bases, and 2 bases stayed unmatched. CDR1 LGHDT and CDR2 YNNKEL come from the germline V gene (reference sequence). CDR3 coding DNA: TGTGCCAGCAGCCCGCTAGCGGGGGAAGAGACCCAGTACTTC. This encodes CASSPLAGEETQYF.

V and J are TRBV28 and TRBJ2-7; 12 bases match TRBD2. CDR3 length equals 15 residues. Per the germline V gene, CDR1 is MDHEN and CDR2 is SYDVKM. J lost 4 bases, V lost 7 bases, and 8 bases had no gene match. The CDR3 nucleotides are TGTGCCAGCACCCCTAGCGGGAGGGGGACTTACGAGCAGTACTTC. Protein: CASTPSGRGTYEQYF.

This clonotype was detected a few times. The CDR3 region has the DNA TGTGCCAGCAGCCACACGAATGAGCAGTTCTTC. Protein product: CASSHTNEQFF. The chain employs TRBV11-3 and TRBJ2-1; no firm D call. The germline V gene has CDR1 SGHNT and CDR2 YENEEA. The CDR3 consists of 11 residues. V shed 5 bases and J shed 7 bases, with 6 bases lying between them.

Many counts were recorded for this clonotype. This chain joins TRBV11-2 and TRBJ2-1; weak D call: TRBD2 (7 bases). Trimming took off 3 bases at V and 8 bases at J, with 20 bases between the two ends. This CDR3 comprises 16 residues. Germline loops: CDR1 SGHAT, CDR2 FQNNGV. As DNA, the CDR3 is TGTGCCAGCAGCTTTTTTCCCCCTGGAGGGGGGGATGAGCAGTTCTTC. This translates into CASSFFPPGGGDEQFF.

This clonotype was counted a few times. The V and J genes are TRBV9 and TRBJ1-5, with 7 bases matching TRBD1. J lost 4 bases, V lost 4 bases, and 2 bases had no gene match. The CDR3 runs to 13 residues. Germline CDR1 reads SGDLS; CDR2 reads YYNGEE. As DNA, the CDR3 is TGTGCCAGCAGCTTACAGGGGAATCAGCCCCAGCATTTT. This codes for CASSLQGNQPQHF.

This clonotype was observed a handful of times. The chain carries TRBV7-3 and TRBJ2-1, with TRBD2 identical over 11 bases. V was clipped by 5 bases and J by 8 bases; unmatched bases: 8. Germline CDR1 reads SGHTA; CDR2 reads FQGTGA. The CDR3 consists of 15 residues. CDR3 region: CASSLLAGDKDEQFF. CDR3 in DNA: TGTGCCAGCAGCCTACTAGCGGGAGACAAAGATGAGCAGTTCTTC. Combining the CDR3 with reference TRBV7-3 and TRBJ2-1 gives the whole variable domain GAGVSQTPSNKVTEKGKYVELRCDPISGHTALYWYRQSLGQGPEFLIYFQGTGAADDSGLPNDRFFAVRPEGSVSTLKIQRTERGDSAVYLCASSLLAGDKDEQFFGPGTRLTVL.

This clonotype was observed many times. The chain combines TRBV7-9 with TRBJ2-7, with D hard to call. The V end lost 4 bases, the J end lost 4 bases, and 11 bases lay between the germline ends. The CDR3 has 13 amino acids. Looked up from germline, CDR1 is SEHNR and CDR2 is FQNEAQ (reference sequence). The CDR3 protein is CASSSKTGYEQYF. DNA for the CDR3: TGTGCCAGCAGCTCCAAGACTGGATACGAGCAGTACTTC.

The genes are TRBV18 and TRBJ2-1; D possibly corresponds to TRBD2 (5 bases). The V end lost 6 bases, the J end lost 5 bases, and 14 bases lay between the germline ends. The V gene's germline CDR1 is KGHSH and CDR2 LQKENI. CDR3 length: 14 residues. The chain's CDR3 is CASSPVLADNEQFF. CDR3 nucleotide sequence: TGTGCCAGCTCCCCGGTCCTAGCTGACAATGAGCAGTTCTTC.

This clonotype was detected only a few times. The CDR3 loop is CASSQASLSSGSNEQFF. The CDR3 DNA is TGCGCCAGCAGCCAAGCCTCCCTCAGTTCCGGGAGCAATGAGCAGTTCTTC. The rearrangement links TRBV4-1 to TRBJ2-1; D is perhaps TRBD2 (6 bases). The CDR3 has 17 residues. In germline, CDR1 is MGHRA, CDR2 YSYEKL. Trimming stripped 1 base from V and 6 bases from J, with 19 bases between.

This clonotype occurred many times. V usage is TRBV7-6 and J usage is TRBJ2-1; D gene uncertain. The V end lost 1 base, the J end lost 5 bases, and 6 bases lay between the germline ends. The germline CDR1 and CDR2 sequences are SGHVS and FNYEAQ. This CDR3 region has 13 residues. The CDR3 DNA follows: TGTGCCAGCAGCTTAGGACGGAACAATGAGCAGTTCTTC. Its translation is CASSLGRNNEQFF.

This chain links TRBV5-4 with TRBJ1-1; D uncertain. Looked up from germline, CDR1 is SGHNT and CDR2 is YYREEE (reference sequence). Trimming shortened V by 0 bases and J by 2 bases, and 8 bases separated the two germline ends. The CDR3 spans 14 residues. CDR3 sequence (DNA): TGTGCCAGCAGCTTGGCCGGGTCCAACACTGAAGCTTTCTTT. It encodes CASSLAGSNTEAFF.

J is TRBJ2-5 and V is TRBV11-2; D not certain. V dropped 5 bases and J dropped 0 bases, with 16 bases sitting between them. In germline, CDR1 is SGHAT, CDR2 FQNNGV. CDR3 size: 16 residues. The CDR3 here is CASSRLTRHNQETQYF. The DNA of the CDR3 is TGTGCCAGCAGCCGTCTGACGAGGCACAACCAAGAGACCCAGTACTTC.

This clonotype came up many times. J is TRBJ1-1 and V is TRBV6-1; D uncertain. V lost 6 bases and J 0 bases, leaving 11 bases between the germline ends. The germline V gene encodes CDR1 MNHNS and CDR2 SASEGT. This CDR3 spans 14 amino acids. This CDR3 reads CASSAYILNTEAFF. The CDR3 nucleotides read TGTGCCAGCAGCGCCTACATCTTGAACACTGAAGCTTTCTTT.

V gene TRBV11-2 combines with J gene TRBJ2-2; D is uncertain. The V end was cut by 2 bases, the J end by 4 bases, with 11 bases between. CDR3 length: 15 residues. Germline CDR1 is SGHAT and CDR2 is FQNNGV. The CDR3 sequence is CASSLYQSGTGELFF. CDR3 bases: TGTGCCAGCAGCTTATACCAGTCGGGCACCGGGGAGCTGTTTTTT.

This clonotype was seen ten or more times. The chain has TRBV3-1 and TRBJ1-6; D unclear. This CDR3 has 12 amino acids. The V and J ends lost 3 bases and 8 bases respectively, with 5 bases between them. Germline CDR1 and CDR2: LGHDT and YNNKEL (reference sequence). Written as DNA, the CDR3 is TGTGCCAGCAGCCAGAGGGATTCACCCCTCCACTTT. It yields the protein CASSQRDSPLHF.

This clonotype was picked up a small number of times. The rearrangement joins TRBV7-2 to TRBJ2-7; 10 nucleotides agree with TRBD2. The germline gives CDR1 SGHTA, CDR2 FQGNSA. Unmatched junction bases numbered 10, after V lost 4 bases and J lost 4 bases. This CDR3 contains 16 residues. CDR3 region: CASSSTSGKIGYEQYF. The CDR3 coding sequence is TGTGCCAGCAGCTCCACTAGCGGGAAGATTGGGTACGAGCAGTACTTC.

This sequence joins TRBV7-2 and TRBJ2-5; D is perhaps TRBD2 (6 bases). The V end was cut by 5 bases, the J end by 4 bases, with 14 bases between. The CDR3 is made up of 14 amino acids. Germline V gene data show CDR1 as SGHTA and CDR2 as FQGNSA. The CDR3 region has the DNA TGTGCCAGCAGCGAGAAGATGGGGGGAGAGACCCAGTACTTC. Encoded protein: CASSEKMGGETQYF. The entire variable domain, with the rest obtained from reference TRBV7-2 and TRBJ2-5, is as follows: GAGVSQSPSNKVTEKGKDVELRCDPISGHTALYWYRQSLGQGLEFLIYFQGNSAPDKSGLPSDRFSAERTGGSVSTLTIQRTQQEDSAVYLCASSEKMGGETQYFGPGTRLLVL.

In this sample, this clonotype turned up a few times. The chain couples TRBV2 to TRBJ2-7; TRBD2 might be the D (6 bases). This CDR3 region has 13 residues. Trimming shortened V by 6 bases and J by 3 bases, and 12 bases separated the two germline ends. Germline CDR1 SNHLY, CDR2 FYNNEI. For the CDR3, the DNA is TGTGCCAGCAGCCGGGGGTCCTACTACGAGCAGTACTTC. As protein: CASSRGSYYEQYF.

The chain carries TRBV28 and TRBJ2-3; the match to TRBD1 covers 7 bases. Trimming at V came to 0 bases and at J to 2 bases, leaving 2 bases not matched to a gene. This CDR3 is 15 amino acids long. Germline lookup yields CDR1 MDHEN and CDR2 SYDVKM. Here the CDR3 reads CASSLWGQITDTQYF. The CDR3 nucleotides are TGTGCCAGCAGTTTATGGGGACAGATCACAGATACGCAGTATTTT. Supplemented by reference TRBV28 and TRBJ2-3, the full variable domain reads DVKVTQSSRYLVKRTGEKVFLECVQDMDHENMFWYRQDPGLGLRLIYFSYDVKMKEKGDIPEGYSVSREKKERFSLILESASTNQTSMYLCASSLWGQITDTQYFGPGTRLTVL.

The V and J genes are TRBV5-1 and TRBJ2-5; weak D call: TRBD2 (5 bases). V was trimmed by 4 bases and J by 5 bases, leaving 21 bases between them. The germline gives CDR1 SGHRS, CDR2 YFSETQ. The CDR3 contains 16 residues. This chain's CDR3 is CASSPGDFQGSETQYF. For the CDR3, the DNA is TGCGCCAGCAGCCCCGGGGATTTTCAAGGGTCGGAGACCCAGTACTTC.

The CDR3 protein is CSARQGAFGNTIYF. CDR3 nucleotides: TGCAGTGCTAGACAGGGGGCGTTTGGAAACACCATATATTTT. This chain connects TRBV20-1 to TRBJ1-3; 8 bases are a match to TRBD1. This CDR3 is built from 14 residues. CDR1 and CDR2 from the germline V gene are DFQATT and SNEGSKA (reference sequence). Trimming took 2 bases from V and 3 from J; bases not matched to a gene: 3.

The chain has TRBV28 and TRBJ2-7; D is unclear. Germline V gene sequence: CDR1 MDHEN, CDR2 SYDVKM. The CDR3 has 10 residues. V lost 8 bases and J lost 2, with 4 bases in between. CDR3 loop: CASGTYEQYF. The CDR3 coding sequence is TGTGCCAGCGGGACCTACGAGCAGTACTTC.